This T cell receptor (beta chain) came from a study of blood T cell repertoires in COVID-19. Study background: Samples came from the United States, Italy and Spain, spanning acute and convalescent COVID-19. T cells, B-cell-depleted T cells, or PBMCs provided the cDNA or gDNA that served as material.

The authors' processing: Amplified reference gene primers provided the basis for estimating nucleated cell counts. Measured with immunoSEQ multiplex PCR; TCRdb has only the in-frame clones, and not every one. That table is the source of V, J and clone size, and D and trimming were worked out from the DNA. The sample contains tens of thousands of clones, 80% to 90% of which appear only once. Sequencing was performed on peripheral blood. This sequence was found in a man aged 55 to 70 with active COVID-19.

The CDR3 protein is CASSLALPGGNVALHF. For the CDR3, the DNA is TGTGCCAGCAGCTTAGCGCTCCCTGGAGGCAATGTGGCCCTCCACTTT. The chain has TRBV7-2 and TRBJ1-6; D ambiguous. CDR3 length: 16 residues. V was shortened by 0 bases and J by 14 bases, with 20 bases between the two germline ends. Germline assignment: CDR1 SGHTA and CDR2 FQGNSA.